The rows below give T cell receptor beta chains drawn from one sample of a study of OX40 agonist ivuxolimab in advanced cancers. Measured with immunoSEQ multiplex PCR; TCRdb has only the in-frame clones, and not every one. The profile shows under 65,000 clones, 85% to 90% of them singletons. Source: CD4+ or CD8+ T cells sorted from blood, taken in a trial of the OX40 agonist ivuxolimab. These receptors were collected from an adult with an advanced solid tumor such as melanoma, head and neck, liver or kidney cancer. The CDR3 runs from the conserved cysteine through the conserved F or W. D genes are given only for firm matches. Size tells how often a clone was seen (once, few, many) or the class of an expanded clone, and some rows leave it out.

V gene	J gene	D gene	clone size	CDR3 DNA	CDR3 protein
TRBV7-9	TRBJ2-3	.	.	TGTGCCAGCAGCTTAGCTGCAGGGCGAGATACGCAGTATTTT	CASSLAAGRDTQYF
TRBV2	TRBJ1-5	.	.	TGTGCCAGCACATCGGGGGCGGATCAGCCCCAGCATTTT	CASTSGADQPQHF
TRBV19	TRBJ2-1	.	.	TGTGCCAGTAGTTGGCAGGGAGTACATAATGAGCAGTTCTTC	CASSWQGVHNEQFF
TRBV18	TRBJ2-2	.	.	TGTGCCAGCTCACCACCCTACGGGACCAACACCGGGGAGCTGTTTTTT	CASSPPYGTNTGELFF
TRBV19	TRBJ2-3	.	.	TGTGCCAGTAGAGGGCGAGGGGGCACAGATACGCAGTATTTT	CASRGRGGTDTQYF
TRBV18	TRBJ2-5	TRBD1	.	TGTGCCAGCTCACCAATACCGGGACAGGGGATCCAAGAGACCCAGTACTTC	CASSPIPGQGIQETQYF
TRBV7-9	TRBJ1-3	.	.	TGTGCCAGCACCCCAACCGGGACCGAAGGCAACACCATATATTTT	CASTPTGTEGNTIYF
TRBV11-3	TRBJ2-1	TRBD2	few	TGTGCCAGCAGCTTAGGAGCTAGCGGCTACAATGAGCAGTTCTTC	CASSLGASGYNEQFF
TRBV5-5	TRBJ1-1	.	.	TGTGCCAGCAGCTTGCTTCGAATGAACACTGAAGCTTTCTTT	CASSLLRMNTEAFF
TRBV7-9	TRBJ2-7	.	few	TGTGCCAGCAGCCCCATGGCTTCCTACGAGCAGTACTTC	CASSPMASYEQYF
TRBV9	TRBJ1-3	TRBD1	.	TGTGCCAGCAGCGTGGCGACGGGACAGGGAGCGGGAAACACCATATATTTT	CASSVATGQGAGNTIYF
TRBV14	TRBJ2-3	.	once	TGTGCCAGCAGCCAAGATAAGACCCCTTTCCGGAGTGGGGGCACAGATACGCAGTATTTT	CASSQDKTPFRSGGTDTQYF
TRBV7-3	TRBJ1-1	.	medium-sized	TGTGCCAGCAGCTTAAACAGGAACACTGAAGCTTTCTTT	CASSLNRNTEAFF
TRBV10-3	TRBJ2-1	.	.	TGTGCCATCAGTGACCTTCCAGACGGGGGTGAGCAGTTCTTC	CAISDLPDGGEQFF
TRBV2	TRBJ2-7	.	.	TGTGCCAGCAGTGACGGGACGGCGAAGTACGAGCAGTACTTC	CASSDGTAKYEQYF
TRBV18	TRBJ2-5	.	.	TGTGCCAGCTCACTATCAGATCAAGAGACCCAGTACTTC	CASSLSDQETQYF
TRBV6-5	TRBJ2-7	.	.	TGTGCCAGCAGTCGGACGGGTTCCTACGAGCAGTACTTC	CASSRTGSYEQYF
TRBV6-5	TRBJ2-1	.	.	TGTGCCAGCGGCCGTAGTCAGAGCTCCTACAATGAGCAGTTCTTC	CASGRSQSSYNEQFF
TRBV4-1	TRBJ2-1	TRBD2	.	TGCGCCAGCAGCCTGGGACTAGCGGGCAATGAGCAGTTCTTC	CASSLGLAGNEQFF
TRBV7-2	TRBJ2-7	.	.	TGTGCCAGCAGCCCCACCCCTGGGACCTACGAGCAGTACTTC	CASSPTPGTYEQYF
TRBV5-6	TRBJ2-3	.	.	TGTGCCAGCAGCTTGATTGGGCAGGGTGCAGATACGCAGTATTTT	CASSLIGQGADTQYF
TRBV6-5	TRBJ1-6	TRBD1	.	TGTGCCAGCAGTTACATAGGGGGCAGCTCACCCCTCCACTTT	CASSYIGGSSPLHF
TRBV28	TRBJ2-7	TRBD2	.	TGTGCCAGCAGCCAGACTAGCGGGGGCCTCTCCTACGAGCAGTACTTC	CASSQTSGGLSYEQYF
TRBV5-4	TRBJ2-7	TRBD1	once	TGTGCCAGCAGCGCACAGGGGACATCCAACGAGCAGTACTTC	CASSAQGTSNEQYF
TRBV7-2	TRBJ1-2	TRBD1	once	TGTGCCAGCAGCTTAGTGGGACAGCCCTATGGCTACACCTTC	CASSLVGQPYGYTF
TRBV6-5	TRBJ2-7	.	.	TGTGCCAGCAGCCCGCCACAGGGAGGGTCCTACGAGCAGTACTTC	CASSPPQGGSYEQYF
TRBV6-4	TRBJ2-4	TRBD2	.	TGTGCCAGCAGTGGAACTAGCGGGCCAGCCAAAAACATTCAGTACTTC	CASSGTSGPAKNIQYF
TRBV11-2	TRBJ1-1	.	.	TGTGCCAGCAGCTACGGGACGGCCATGAACACTGAAGCTTTCTTT	CASSYGTAMNTEAFF
TRBV11-3	TRBJ2-3	.	.	TGTGCCAGCAGCTTAGGTCAAAGCACAGATACGCAGTATTTT	CASSLGQSTDTQYF
TRBV28	TRBJ1-4	.	.	TGTGCCAGCAGTCCACGTACACCAACTAATGAAAAACTGTTTTTT	CASSPRTPTNEKLFF
TRBV7-2	TRBJ1-2	.	.	TGTGCCAGCAGCTTAGACCATTATGAACAGACCTATGGCTACACCTTC	CASSLDHYEQTYGYTF
TRBV29-1	TRBJ1-1	.	.	TGCAGCGTGGAACTATGGGCGAACACTGAAGCTTTCTTT	CSVELWANTEAFF
TRBV11-2	TRBJ2-5	TRBD2	.	TGTGCCAGCAGCCGCCGACTAGCGGTGGAGACCCAGTACTTC	CASSRRLAVETQYF
TRBV5-6	TRBJ1-2	.	.	TGTGCCAGCAGCTTGGCAGCCACCCGCTATGGCTACACCTTC	CASSLAATRYGYTF
TRBV28	TRBJ1-1	TRBD1	.	TGTGCCAGCTTACAGGGGAAAGCTTTCTTT	CASLQGKAFF
TRBV19	TRBJ2-4	TRBD2	.	TGTGCCAGTAGTATAGGGTGGCGGGAGATAACTTTAGCCAAAAACATTCAGTACTTC	CASSIGWREITLAKNIQYF
TRBV29-1	TRBJ1-1	.	.	TGCAGCGTTGTAAAAATTGCCCAGCAGGGATCAGCTTTCTTT	CSVVKIAQQGSAFF
TRBV15	TRBJ1-5	.	.	TGTGCCACCAGCAGAGATAGGACGGGAGGTCAGCCCCAGCATTTT	CATSRDRTGGQPQHF
TRBV5-1	TRBJ2-2	.	.	TGCGCCAGCAGCTTGTCGCCAGGGGGGCATTGTTTTTTT	CASSLSPGGHCFF
TRBV7-2	TRBJ1-1	.	.	TGTGCCAGCAGCTTAGTGGGGGCGTACACTGAAGCTTTCTTT	CASSLVGAYTEAFF
TRBV6-5	TRBJ1-1	.	.	TGTGCCAGCAGTGAGCAGATTAACACTGAAGCTTTCTTT	CASSEQINTEAFF
TRBV28	TRBJ2-7	.	.	TGTGCCAGCCTCCGGGGGACCTACGAGCAGTACTTC	CASLRGTYEQYF
TRBV28	TRBJ2-7	TRBD2	.	TGTGCCAGCAGTCCCGGGACTAGCGGATTCTACGAGCAGTACTTC	CASSPGTSGFYEQYF
TRBV7-9	TRBJ2-1	TRBD2	once	TGTGCCAGCAGCCCGAGCGGGAGCTCCTACAATGAGCAGTTCTTC	CASSPSGSSYNEQFF
TRBV11-2	TRBJ1-5	TRBD1	.	TGTGCCAGCAGCCGGACAGGTTATAGCAATCAGCCCCAGCATTTT	CASSRTGYSNQPQHF
TRBV28	TRBJ2-1	.	.	TGTGCCAGCAGTCCCCATGGGGGAACGTCCTACAATGAGCAGTTCTTC	CASSPHGGTSYNEQFF
TRBV9	TRBJ1-2	.	.	TGTGCCAGCAGCGTGGTCGGGGCGAAATATGGCTACACCTTC	CASSVVGAKYGYTF
TRBV11-2	TRBJ2-7	.	once	TGTGCCAGCAGGAAAGGTGGGGGGATTATCAACGAGCAGTACTTC	CASRKGGGIINEQYF
TRBV18	TRBJ1-1	.	.	TGTGCCAGCTCACCACCCCGGGACAAGGTTGAAGCTTTCTTT	CASSPPRDKVEAFF
TRBV19	TRBJ1-1	TRBD1	.	TGTGCCAGTAGTACCGGGACAGGGAGGATGGTGAACACTGAAGCTTTCTTT	CASSTGTGRMVNTEAFF
TRBV6-5	TRBJ1-4	.	.	TGTGCCAGCAGTTACTCCCTAGCAACTAATGAAAAACTGTTTTTT	CASSYSLATNEKLFF
TRBV7-7	TRBJ2-1	.	.	TGTGCTAGCACCCGAGGGCCCGGGGCTCTCAATGAGCAGTTCTTC	CASTRGPGALNEQFF